Listed here are 10 T cell receptor beta chains from one sample, sequenced in a study of T cells in Graves' hyperthyroidism and ophthalmopathy. The TCR beta CDR3 regions underwent amplification using RNA transcripts as the source. The TCR CDR3 was amplified in a first-round RT-PCR using the HTBI primer set. TCRdb re-derived calls from the multiplex PCR reads in MiXCR, one entry per CDR3 protein. Here the sample spans some 500,000 distinct CDR3 sequences, 14% being singletons. The sample was blood. These receptors all stem from a woman between 18 and 29 years old with Graves' hyperthyroidism.

This clonotype was counted ten times or more. The gene calls are TRBV18 and TRBJ1-2, with D maybe TRBD1 (6 bases). The germline V gene encodes CDR1 KGHSH and CDR2 LQKENI. The CDR3 extends over 13 amino acids. Trimming took off 2 bases at V and 8 bases at J, with 12 bases between the two ends. The CDR3 region is CASSPTGPGGYTF. Written as DNA, the CDR3 is TGTGCCAGCTCACCAACAGGGCCTGGAGGCTACACCTTC.

This clonotype was seen repeatedly, ten times or more. This chain links TRBV2 with TRBJ1-3, with 7 nucleotides matching TRBD1. V lost 8 bases, J lost 4 bases, and 11 bases stayed unmatched. Germline V lookup: CDR1 SNHLY, CDR2 FYNNEI. The CDR3 consists of 15 residues. The CDR3 reads CASGDRVRSGNTIYF. The CDR3 DNA follows: TGTGCCAGCGGAGACAGGGTGAGGTCCGGAAACACCATATATTTT.

This clonotype was detected many times. The rearrangement uses TRBV28 and TRBJ2-5; D is possibly TRBD1 (6 bases). V shed 4 bases and J shed 5 bases, with 17 bases lying between them. This CDR3 is 15 amino acids long. The V gene's germline CDR1 is MDHEN and CDR2 SYDVKM. CDR3 sequence (DNA): TGTGCCAGCAGTTCCCCGCTGGACAGATCGGAGACCCAGTACTTC. It yields the protein CASSSPLDRSETQYF.

V is TRBV9 and J is TRBJ1-3; TRBD1 is a possible D gene (6 bases). Germline CDR1 and CDR2: SGDLS and YYNGEE. V dropped 3 bases and J dropped 1 base, with 20 bases sitting between them. The CDR3 sequence is 18 residues long. The chain's CDR3 is CASSAGSGQSLSGNTIYF. The CDR3 coding sequence is TGTGCCAGCAGCGCAGGGAGCGGACAGAGTCTATCTGGAAACACCATATATTTT.

Ten or more counts support this clonotype. CDR3 sequence reads: CASTVTGATNQPQHF. The CDR3 nucleotides read TGTGCCAGCACTGTGACAGGGGCGACCAATCAGCCCCAGCATTTT. The V and J genes are TRBV2 and TRBJ1-5; 8 bases are shared with TRBD1. The CDR3 is made up of 15 amino acids. CDR1 is SNHLY, CDR2 FYNNEI, per germline. V lost 7 bases, J lost 3 bases, and 8 bases stayed unmatched.

This clonotype has a count of ten or more. This sequence joins TRBV3-1 and TRBJ2-2; weak D call: TRBD2 (6 bases). The CDR3 consists of 14 residues. The V gene's germline CDR1 is LGHDT and CDR2 YNNKEL (reference sequence). Trimming left V 2 bases short and J 4 bases short, with 8 bases between. CDR3 bases: TGTGCCAGCAGCCAAATCGGGAGCACCGGGGAGCTGTTTTTT. This gives the protein CASSQIGSTGELFF.

This clonotype was seen only a few times. The chain combines TRBV3-1 with TRBJ1-2; weak D call: TRBD1 (5 bases). This CDR3 comprises 15 residues. Trimming removed 0 bases at V and 5 bases at J, with 13 bases between. Germline V gene lookup returns CDR1 LGHDT and CDR2 YNNKEL (reference sequence). The CDR3 loop is CASSQDIGARYGYTF. CDR3 coding DNA: TGTGCCAGCAGCCAAGATATAGGGGCTCGGTATGGCTACACCTTC.

This clonotype was detected ten times or more. Here the CDR3 reads CASSQTTDTQYF. The CDR3, as DNA: TGTGCCAGCAGCCAGACTACAGATACGCAGTATTTT. The chain joins TRBV12-3 or TRBV12-4 to TRBJ2-3; D unresolved. This CDR3 contains 12 residues. Trimming pared 6 bases from V and 3 bases from J, leaving 7 bases between.

A note on this clonotype: A read error may produce the germline difference seen at one junction end. The chain has TRBV19 and TRBJ2-3, with a weak D call TRBD2 (5 bases). Germline V CDR1 and CDR2: LNHDA, SQIVND (reference sequence). The CDR3 is 18 amino acids. DNA for the CDR3: TGTGCCAGTAGTATGGGATGGGGTTACTCGGGGAAAACAGATACGCGGTATTTT. It codes for CASSMGWGYSGKTDTRYF.

This clonotype was seen a few times. The V gene is TRBV20-1, the J gene TRBJ1-5; perhaps TRBD1 as D (6 bases). Germline V lookup: CDR1 DFQATT, CDR2 SNEGSKA (reference sequence). The CDR3 has 16 residues. Trimming took off 1 base at V and 9 bases at J, with 22 bases between the two ends. The CDR3 nucleotides read TGCAGTGCTAGAGCCACCCTGGGAAAACAGGGCGGGCCCCAGCATTTT. Translated, it gives CSARATLGKQGGPQHF.